Described below is a single T cell receptor (beta chain) sequence and its context. Its binding antigen is unknown. Per-base quality was not reported, and no clone a single base away is much larger than it. This specimen includes other DNA sequences encoding the same CDR3. Collaborating institutions collected whole blood in K2EDTA tubes following their own protocols. For TCRbeta analysis, collaborator samples were shipped as frozen whole blood, as isolated PBMCs, or as DNA extracted from either sample type. V is reduced by 2 bases and J by 3 bases, leaving a spacing of 9 bases between them. Spanning cysteine to phenylalanine, the CDR3 consists of 14 amino acids. The kept DNA is CDR3 alone, 42 bases in frame from the first base. CDR1 SGHNT and CDR2 YENEEA are derived from the germline V gene. TCRbeta CDR3 regions were amplified from genomic DNA by means of the immunoSEQ Assay, a bias-controlled multiplex PCR. The original methods were these. The number of nucleated cells in each sample was estimated by amplification of reference gene primers within the assay. Sequence reads were collapsed and filtered to measure the absolute abundance of every unique TCRbeta CDR3 rearrangement. For each sample, productive Simpson clonality was calculated as the square root of Simpson's diversity index over productive rearrangements. Not all clones reach the TCRdb copy of this immuneACCESS table, which keeps in-frame sequences only. Checked studies attribute under half of the gap to unresolved V genes and leave the rest unexplained. The DNA gave D and trimming, while V, J and clone size come from that table. The sample data list 150,000 to 200,000 clones, and around 85% of these were observed just once. The ten most abundant clones make up over 7% of the sample.

This sample is drawn from a study of blood T cell repertoires in COVID-19 (dated by TCRdb to 2018 to 2020). For context, the study as a whole: Samples covering the acute and convalescent phases of COVID-19 were provided by collaborators in the United States, Italy and Spain. The material from the prospective study consisted of cDNA or gDNA derived from T cells, B-cell-depleted T cells, or PBMCs. Sample metadata almost always included a de-identified subject ID, COVID-19 status, age in years and sex. Subjects who had been exposed to COVID-19, were actively infected with it, or had recovered from it provided the deeply sampled blood TCRbeta repertoires that made up the dataset. The samples were drawn from the first 160 participants of the ongoing ImmuneRACE study and from 950 to 1,500 subjects provided by 6 global collaborators. The repertoires were released in a freely available public database meant as a resource for research on the immune response to SARS-CoV-2. Where available, HLA class I and class II types were obtained from metadata supplied by the sample provider rather than from assay-based typing.

What the authors observed across the whole study: The quantity of clinical and demographic metadata differed by source and by participant and was supplied without curation.

The rearranged chain carries TRBV11-3 and TRBJ2-3; tentative D gene TRBD1, with 6 bases matching. Input material: peripheral blood. This clonotype was obtained from a man aged 45-65 years with active or convalescent COVID-19. The CDR3 sequence is CASSLSQGTDTQYF. The DNA sequence is TGTGCCAGCAGCTTAAGTCAGGGGACAGATACGCAGTATTTT.